This T cell receptor (beta chain) originates from a study of cytomegalovirus exposure and HLA in healthy donors. The primer mix had 60 Vbeta and 13 Jbeta primers. Sequencing used immunoSEQ multiplex PCR; TCRdb keeps in-frame clones, though not all of them. The sample lists 150,000 to 200,000 clones; over 60% were seen once. The CDR3 spans 15 residues. Looked up from germline, CDR1 is LGHNA and CDR2 is YSLEER. V was clipped by 0 bases and J by 5 bases, with 13 bases between them. The source of this sequence is a middle-aged man in good health and CMV-seropositive. The sample comprised PBMCs. This sequence joins TRBV4-3 and TRBJ2-5; TRBD2 might be the D (6 bases). This chain's CDR3 is CASSQDRSGRETQYF. The CDR3 region has the DNA TGCGCCAGCAGCCAAGATCGGTCAGGGAGGGAGACCCAGTACTTC.